The 15 T cell receptor beta chains in this list originate from one sample, sequenced in a study of PD-L1 blockade in urothelial cancer. The table came from immunoSEQ multiplex PCR; TCRdb's copy has only in-frame clones and leaves some out. The sample holds about 41,000 clones, over 65% seen once. The source was PBMCs, collected around atezolizumab (anti-PD-L1) treatment. The origin of the receptors is a man aged 55 to 70 with urothelial cancer.

This sequence joins TRBV6-1 and TRBJ2-1, with D possibly being TRBD2 (6 bases). The V and J ends lost 4 bases and 8 bases respectively, with 12 bases between them. The CDR3 has 13 residues. Per the germline V gene, CDR1 is MNHNS and CDR2 is SASEGT. The chain's CDR3 is CASSATSPDEQFF. The CDR3 nucleotides are TGTGCCAGCAGTGCGACTAGTCCCGATGAGCAGTTCTTC.

This rearrangement joins TRBV5-6 to TRBJ1-4; D call uncertain. The CDR3 covers 14 residues. V was cut by 0 bases and J by 7 bases, with 10 bases left in between. Germline-derived CDR1 and CDR2 are SGHDT and YYEEEE. The DNA of the CDR3 is TGTGCCAGCAGCTTGGCGGGGTCGCCTGAAAAACTGTTTTTT. Amino acid sequence: CASSLAGSPEKLFF.

This clone was observed once. This CDR3 reads CASSPTGAGVGELFF. CDR3 DNA sequence: TGTGCCAGCAGCCCAACAGGGGCTGGTGTCGGGGAGCTGTTTTTT. The chain is built from TRBV7-2 and TRBJ2-2; TRBD1 matches 7 bases. CDR3 length: 15 residues. V lost 5 bases and J lost 7; bases outside the gene matches: 10. CDR1 and CDR2 from the germline V gene are SGHTA and FQGNSA.

The CDR3 region has the DNA TGTGCCAGCAGTGAAGCGGGCAGAGAAGCTTTCTTT. As protein: CASSEAGREAFF. The chain couples TRBV2 to TRBJ1-1; no clear D. The V gene lost 0 bases and the J gene lost 8 bases, with 7 bases spanning the gap. The CDR3 has 12 residues. Germline CDR1 reads SNHLY; CDR2 reads FYNNEI.

J is TRBJ2-5 and V is TRBV7-2; D remains unclear. Germline loops: CDR1 SGHTA, CDR2 FQGNSA. The CDR3 contains 13 residues. V gave up 5 bases and J gave up 1 base, with 8 bases separating them. As DNA, the CDR3 is TGTGCCAGCAGCAAACAGCCCCAAGAGACCCAGTACTTC. It specifies CASSKQPQETQYF.

V usage is TRBV2 and J usage is TRBJ1-5; 8 positions match TRBD1. The CDR3 is 13 amino acids. Trimming removed 6 bases from V and 4 bases from J; junction bases left unmatched: 2. CDR1 is SNHLY, CDR2 FYNNEI, per germline. CDR3 loop: CASRQGGNQPQHF. The CDR3 bases are TGTGCCAGCAGACAGGGGGGGAATCAGCCCCAGCATTTT.

CDR3 in DNA: TGCGCCAGCAGCGGGGGGGCAGGGGCCGACGGCACTGAAGCTTTCTTT. Translating gives CASSGGAGADGTEAFF. V is TRBV5-1 and J is TRBJ1-1; D might be TRBD1 (6 bases). Trimming took 4 bases from V and 4 from J, leaving 20 bases between them. This CDR3 has 16 residues. Germline loops: CDR1 SGHRS, CDR2 YFSETQ.

This chain uses TRBV9 with TRBJ1-4; D is uncertain. Germline V gives CDR1 SGDLS, CDR2 YYNGEE. The CDR3 contains 15 residues. With 0 bases removed from V and 8 bases from J, the gap between germline ends came to 14 bases. CDR3 region: CASSVAGEAGEKLFF. CDR3 coding DNA: TGTGCCAGCAGCGTAGCCGGGGAGGCTGGGGAAAAACTGTTTTTT. The full variable domain, in which reference TRBV9 and TRBJ1-4 provide the parts outside the CDR3, is DSGVTQTPKHLITATGQRVTLRCSPRSGDLSVYWYQQSLDQGLQFLIQYYNGEERAKGNILERFSAQQFPDLHSELNLSSLELGDSALYFCASSVAGEAGEKLFFGSGTQLSVL.

The chain is built from TRBV6-6 and TRBJ2-3, with D tentatively TRBD2 (6 bases). The CDR3 is 14 amino acids. Germline CDR1 and CDR2: MNHNY and SVGAGI (reference sequence). With 2 bases removed from V and 5 bases from J, the gap between germline ends came to 11 bases. CDR3 sequence: CASSYNMGGDTQYF. DNA of the CDR3: TGTGCCAGCAGTTACAATATGGGGGGAGATACGCAGTATTTT.

The V call is TRBV29-1, the J call TRBJ1-2, with no clear D. Germline-derived CDR1 and CDR2 are SQVTM and ANQGSEA. Trimming cost V 4 bases and J 2 bases, with 11 bases left between them. This CDR3 has 13 residues. CDR3 bases: TGCAGCGTTGCAGGCAGGTCAAACTATGGCTACACCTTC. Translated, it gives CSVAGRSNYGYTF.

This clone was found once. The chain recombines TRBV5-6 with TRBJ2-5; 12 nucleotides align to TRBD2. Trimming at V came to 4 bases and at J to 13 bases, leaving 5 bases not matched to a gene. Germline CDR1 reads SGHDT; CDR2 reads YYEEEE. The CDR3 covers 12 residues. The CDR3 coding sequence is TGTGCCAGCAGCACGGGACTAGCGGGTGCGTACTTC. Amino acid sequence: CASSTGLAGAYF. Variable domain in full (rest from reference TRBV5-6 and TRBJ2-5): DAGVTQSPTHLIKTRGQQVTLRCSPKSGHDTVSWYQQALGQGPQFIFQYYEEEERQRGNFPDRFSGHQFPNYSSELNVNALLLGDSALYLCASSTGLAGAYFGPGTRLLVL.

This clone was recorded once. CDR3 residues: CASIRDRSSYEQYF. The CDR3, as DNA: TGTGCCAGCATAAGGGACAGAAGCTCCTACGAGCAGTACTTC. V and J are TRBV2 and TRBJ2-7, with 7 bases lining up with TRBD1. The CDR3 is 14 amino acids. Trimming at V came to 7 bases and at J to 0 bases, leaving 6 bases not matched to a gene. Germline-derived CDR1 and CDR2 are SNHLY and FYNNEI.

DNA for the CDR3: TGTGCCAGCACCCGAGGGCGGGGGAGCACAGATACGCAGTATTTT. This gives the protein CASTRGRGSTDTQYF. V is TRBV9 and J is TRBJ2-3; 7 positions match TRBD2. The CDR3 is 15 amino acids. Germline V gene lookup returns CDR1 SGDLS and CDR2 YYNGEE. The junction had 7 bases not matched to a gene; V was cut back by 6 bases and J by 0 bases.

The CDR3 DNA is TGTGCCAGCAGTGACAGTCTAGCGAGTGAGCAGTTCTTC. Protein sequence: CASSDSLASEQFF. The chain employs TRBV25-1 and TRBJ2-1; D is possibly TRBD2 (6 bases). The germline CDR1 and CDR2 sequences are MGHDK and SYGVNS. The CDR3 spans 13 residues. Trimming removed 3 bases at V and 9 bases at J, with 12 bases between. The full variable domain, completed using reference TRBV25-1 and TRBJ2-1, is EADIYQTPRYLVIGTGKKITLECSQTMGHDKMYWYQQDPGMELHLIHYSYGVNSTEKGDLSSESTVSRIRTEHFPLTLESARPSHTSQYLCASSDSLASEQFFGPGTRLTVL.

This chain links TRBV28 with TRBJ1-6; 8 bases agree with TRBD1. The V segment lost 6 bases and the J segment 8 bases; nucleotides outside the gene matches: 9. Germline CDR1 is MDHEN and CDR2 is SYDVKM. The CDR3 runs to 15 residues. As DNA, the CDR3 is TGTGCCAGCAGCCTTCCGGGACAGGAGGATTCACCCCTCCACTTT. It specifies CASSLPGQEDSPLHF.